The present entry profiles one T cell receptor beta chain with its context. Time point of the sample: newly diagnosed GD, antithyroid drugs for less than 3 months. Isolated PBMC RNA provided the starting material for the TCR library. This sample stems from a study of regulatory T cells in long-lasting Graves disease. This CDR3 has 14 residues. CDR1 and CDR2 from the germline V gene are LNHDA and SQIVND (reference sequence). Trimming cost V 3 bases and J 4 bases, with 10 bases left between them. Combining iRepertoire HTBI primers with Arm-PCR of CDR3 regions, the authors built TCR beta libraries. Via MiXCR, TCRdb re-called the multiplex PCR reads, giving one row per CDR3 protein. The sample shows about 240,000 distinct CDR3 sequences, just over 20% of them seen only once.

The material sequenced was peripheral blood mononuclear cells (PBMCs), taken at new diagnosis, from a patient treated with antithyroid drugs. The rearrangement uses TRBV19 and TRBJ2-1; D ambiguous. The receptor's source is a female donor with Graves disease. CDR3 protein: CASSMGRLYNEQFF. Written as DNA, the CDR3 is TGTGCCAGTAGTATGGGCAGGTTATACAATGAGCAGTTCTTC.